This TCR beta chain was obtained from a study of human T cells and chemical hapten exposure (dated by TCRdb to the early 2020s). A note on the overall study: Libraries were pooled for sequencing, and variation in per-sample TCR yields was attributed mainly to small differences in library volumes within the pool. Peripheral blood TCR repertoire changes were tracked in vivo in alopecia patients during primary and secondary sensitization to the hapten diphenylcyclopropenone (DPC). For every blood RNA sample, sequencing covered both the TCR alpha and TCR beta chains.

This clonotype has ten or more counts. Its antigen target is currently unknown. Nothing much larger sits one base from this clone, and base qualities are not available. The time point label, as the study defines it: healthy volunteer bleed at 6 weeks. Total RNA was isolated from unfractionated whole blood collected in Tempus Blood RNA tubes. About 5 healthy volunteers served as TCR sequencing controls and were bled at day 0, 2 weeks and 6 weeks. Library construction relied on RACE. This sample was sequenced with a NextSeq 500. During library preparation, unique molecular identifiers were attached to individual cDNA molecules so that TCRs could be counted quantitatively and reproducibly. In the source study's methods: Samples had a median of roughly 99,000 TCRs, with a range from roughly 23,224 to 700,000. V, J and CDR3 annotation of the TCR reads was carried out using the Decombinator software suite. For PS versus PT1 abundance plots, all samples were subsampled to the same number of TCRs (28,000). TCRs were defined as expanded if absent before sensitization and observed at least eight times at the 2-week time point. Using fastp trimming at Q25 and MiXCR clonotype assembly, TCRdb reanalyzed the public sequencing data and kept in-frame beta chains. Rows merge per CDR3 protein into single entries with the most common DNA and genes. These V and J calls derive from TCRdb rather than the authors' analysis. The table for this sample lists under 45,000 distinct CDR3 sequences; about 5.5% of them were counted only once. 9.5% to 15% of the sample goes to the ten largest clones.

The paper as a whole reports these results and caveats: After repeated subsampling, the strength of the expansion versus patch-test correlation and the threshold at which it became significant changed. DPC sensitization did not change how many TCRs were above 1 in 1000 frequency, and no evidence was found of alterations in global repertoire structure.

V is reduced by 3 bases and J by 0 bases, leaving a spacing of 13 bases between them. CDR1 SGDLS and CDR2 YYNGEE are derived from the germline V gene. Including cysteine and phenylalanine, the CDR3 has 16 amino acids. The sequence is cut down to CDR3 DNA, 48 bases in frame from base 1. The chain is made from TRBV9 and TRBJ1-3; 6 matching bases give a weak D call of TRBD1. This TCR came from a human donor in good health. Some clones in this sample may be carry-over from other donors' samples. Source material: whole blood. The DNA sequence reads TGTGCCAGCAGCGAAGGGGGGCCGAGCTCTGGAAACACCATATATTTT. It codes for CASSEGGPSSGNTIYF.